One and the same sample provided the 26 T cell receptor beta chains below, sequenced in a study of blood T cell repertoires in COVID-19. Assay: immunoSEQ multiplex PCR; the TCRdb copy retains only in-frame clones and omits some. The repertoire includes 150,000 to 200,000 clones, 65% to 90% of them detected once, and around 9% sits in the top ten. Sequenced input: peripheral blood. These receptors originate from a man in his fifties with active or convalescent COVID-19.

The gene calls are TRBV6-5 and TRBJ2-2; a weak D match, TRBD2 (5 bases). The V end was cut by 1 base, the J end by 8 bases, with 8 bases between. The CDR3 spans 13 residues. From germline, CDR1 is MNHEY and CDR2 SVGAGI. CDR3 bases: TGTGCCAGCAGTTACTTGGAGGCGGGGGAGCTGTTTTTT. Translated, it gives CASSYLEAGELFF.

The chain has TRBV3-1 (or the pseudogene TRBV3-2) and TRBJ2-5; a weak D match, TRBD1 (5 bases). CDR1 is LGHDT and CDR2 is YNNKEL in the germline V gene (reference sequence). The CDR3 extends over 17 amino acids. The V end was cut by 3 bases, the J end by 0 bases, with 17 bases between. In DNA form, the CDR3 reads TGTGCCAGCAGCCATTTCAAGGCAGGGCAGGACCAAGAGACCCAGTACTTC. This translates into CASSHFKAGQDQETQYF.

This clone was observed once. J is TRBJ2-7 and V is TRBV5-1; 7 bases line up with TRBD1. This CDR3 is 16 amino acids long. V lost 4 bases and J lost 0; bases outside the gene matches: 10. The V gene's germline CDR1 is SGHRS and CDR2 YFSETQ. DNA of the CDR3: TGCGCCAGCAGCCCCGGTCTGGACAGGAGCTCCTACGAGCAGTACTTC. Protein sequence: CASSPGLDRSSYEQYF.

The V gene is TRBV7-6, the J gene TRBJ1-4; D is possibly TRBD1 (6 bases). V lost 4 bases and J lost 5, with 11 bases in between. CDR3 length: 14 residues. Germline CDR1 is SGHVS and CDR2 is FNYEAQ. The CDR3 nucleotides read TGTGCCAGCAGCTGGGACACCGAGAATGAAAAACTGTTTTTT. It codes for CASSWDTENEKLFF. The complete variable domain, with remaining parts taken from reference TRBV7-6 and TRBJ1-4, reads GAGVSQSPRYKVTKRGQDVALRCDPISGHVSLYWYRQALGQGPEFLTYFNYEAQQDKSGLPNDRFSAERPEGSISTLTIQRTEQRDSAMYRCASSWDTENEKLFFGSGTQLSVL.

This sequence joins TRBV19 and TRBJ1-1; 8 bases line up with TRBD1. The V gene end was trimmed by 4 bases and the J gene end by 0 bases; junction bases not matched to a gene: 7. The germline V gene has CDR1 LNHDA and CDR2 SQIVND (reference sequence). There are 16 residues in the CDR3. CDR3 sequence reads: CASSKGTGIMNTEAFF. The CDR3 DNA reads as TGTGCCAGTAGTAAGGGGACAGGTATTATGAACACTGAAGCTTTCTTT.

The CDR3 bases are TGTGCCATCAGGCAGGGGGCGGGAGCCTCCTACCAAGAGACCCAGTACTTC. Translated: CAIRQGAGASYQETQYF. The chain employs TRBV10-3 and TRBJ2-5, with a possible D match to TRBD1 (8 bases). The length of the CDR3 is 17 residues. V lost 6 bases and J 0 bases, leaving 20 bases between the germline ends. Germline assignment: CDR1 ENHRY and CDR2 SYGVKD.

This chain uses TRBV21-1 with TRBJ2-1; TRBD2 was called by the table and not checked on the DNA. TRBV21-1 represents a pseudogene. This CDR3 region has 16 residues. The DNA for the CDR3 is TGTGCCAGCAGCCCAAATCCCGGGAGCTCCTACAATGAGCAGTTCTTC. It encodes CASSPNPGSSYNEQFF.

V and J are TRBV11-3 and TRBJ2-7; 8 nucleotides match TRBD1. V lost 5 bases to trimming and J lost 6 bases; unmatched junction nucleotides: 6. The CDR3 runs 13 residues. Germline assignment: CDR1 SGHNT and CDR2 YENEEA. Here the CDR3 reads CASSTTGVGEQYF. The CDR3 DNA follows: TGTGCCAGCAGCACGACAGGGGTGGGCGAGCAGTACTTC. Full variable domain (remainder filled in from reference TRBV11-3 and TRBJ2-7): EAGVVQSPRYKIIEKKQPVAFWCNPISGHNTLYWYLQNLGQGPELLIRYENEEAVDDSQLPKDRFSAERLKGVDSTLKIQPAELGDSAVYLCASSTTGVGEQYFGPGTRLTVT.

This rearrangement joins TRBV29-1 to TRBJ2-7, with a tentative D call TRBD1 (5 bases). V lost 8 bases to trimming and J lost 3 bases, with 11 bases between them. Looked up from germline, CDR1 is SQVTM and CDR2 is ANQGSEA. This CDR3 comprises 11 residues. CDR3 region: CSTRQSYEQYF. DNA for the CDR3: TGCAGCACAAGACAGAGCTACGAGCAGTACTTC.

The rearrangement joins TRBV5-6 to TRBJ1-2; 10 nucleotides match TRBD1. The V gene end was trimmed by 4 bases and the J gene end by 5 bases; junction bases not matched to a gene: 5. CDR3 length: 14 residues. The V gene's germline CDR1 is SGHDT and CDR2 YYEEEE. CDR3 DNA sequence: TGTGCCAGCAGCCGGACAGGGGGAACTTATGGCTACACCTTC. As protein: CASSRTGGTYGYTF.

The chain combines TRBV28 with TRBJ1-2; 8 positions match TRBD1. Germline trimming cut 7 bases from V and 1 base from J; bases unmatched to any gene: 17. The CDR3 consists of 18 residues. Germline V gives CDR1 MDHEN, CDR2 SYDVKM. The CDR3 DNA reads TGTGCCAGCACATCCCCTCCGGGACAGGCCTTGAATAACTATGGCTACACCTTC. This codes for CASTSPPGQALNNYGYTF.

The V and J genes are TRBV7-9 and TRBJ2-7; TRBD2 is a possible D gene (6 bases). Germline V gene sequence: CDR1 SEHNR, CDR2 FQNEAQ (reference sequence). The CDR3 sequence is 13 residues long. The V end lost 5 bases, the J end lost 5 bases, and 13 bases lay between the germline ends. The CDR3 region has the DNA TGTGCCAGCAGCCGGGACTTAGGGCACGAGCAGTACTTC. Its translation: CASSRDLGHEQYF.

A few counts support this clone. The chain joins TRBV6-5 to TRBJ2-7; the D gene is possibly TRBD2 (5 bases). The V gene lost 6 bases and the J gene lost 2 bases, with 14 bases spanning the gap. The CDR3 has 14 amino acids. Germline assignment: CDR1 MNHEY and CDR2 SVGAGI. DNA for the CDR3: TGTGCCAGCAGCCCAAGCGGTTACCCCTACGAGCAGTACTTC. This codes for CASSPSGYPYEQYF.

In DNA, the CDR3 is TGCGCCAGCAGCCAAGAAAGGCTGGCGGGAGGGCCCTACAATGAGCAGTTCTTC. This codes for CASSQERLAGGPYNEQFF. The chain combines TRBV4-1 with TRBJ2-1; 9 positions match TRBD2. Germline trimming cut 0 bases from V and 2 bases from J; bases unmatched to any gene: 8. Germline V CDR1 and CDR2: MGHRA, YSYEKL. The CDR3 length is 18 residues.

This clone has just a few counts. The rearrangement joins TRBV7-7 to TRBJ1-5; 8 bases match TRBD1. The CDR3 extends over 17 amino acids. CDR1 is SSHAT and CDR2 is FNYEAQ in the germline V gene (reference sequence). V was clipped by 6 bases and J by 11 bases; unmatched bases: 21. CDR3 coding DNA: TGTGCCAGCAGTTCGACAGGGGAAAATCAATGTCAATCAGCCCAGCATTTT. As protein: CASSSTGENQCQSAQHF.

The chain carries TRBV6-4 and TRBJ2-7; 14 bases match TRBD2. Trimming at V came to 5 bases and at J to 5 bases, leaving 5 bases not matched to a gene. There are 15 residues in the CDR3. Germline CDR1 is MRHNA and CDR2 is SNTAGT. The CDR3: CASSRGLAGVNEQYF. As DNA, the CDR3 is TGTGCCAGCAGTAGGGGACTAGCGGGAGTTAACGAGCAGTACTTC.

The chain couples TRBV3-1 (or the pseudogene TRBV3-2) to TRBJ2-5; the match to TRBD1 covers 8 bases. The CDR3 consists of 13 residues. V trimming: 7 bases; J trimming: 4 bases; junction bases outside the gene matches: 5. Germline V gene lookup returns CDR1 LGHDT and CDR2 YNNKEL (reference sequence). In nucleotides, the CDR3 is TGTGCCAGCACCGGACAGGGCGTAGAGACCCAGTACTTC. This gives the protein CASTGQGVETQYF.

The rearrangement links TRBV7-2 to TRBJ2-7; 9 positions agree with TRBD1. Germline V CDR1 and CDR2: SGHTA, FQGNSA. The CDR3 is 15 residues long. The J segment lost 2 bases and the V segment lost 7 bases, leaving 9 bases of the junction unmatched. The DNA of the CDR3 is TGTGCCAGCACCGAGTTGGGACAGGGCCCCTACGAGCAGTACTTC. Translating gives CASTELGQGPYEQYF.

CDR3 sequence: CASLAMGQYNGYTF. The CDR3 coding sequence is TGTGCCAGTCTCGCTATGGGGCAGTACAATGGCTACACCTTC. This chain uses TRBV27 with TRBJ1-2; D possibly corresponds to TRBD1 (5 bases). V lost 9 bases to trimming and J lost 6 bases, with 20 bases between them. Germline V CDR1 and CDR2: MNHEY, SMNVEV (reference sequence). This CDR3 has 14 amino acids.

V is TRBV2 and J is TRBJ2-7; possibly TRBD1 for D (5 bases). The CDR3 extends over 14 amino acids. Germline V gives CDR1 SNHLY, CDR2 FYNNEI. V lost 2 bases and J lost 0, with 8 bases in between. The CDR3 spells CASSEQGLSYEQYF. CDR3 bases: TGTGCCAGCAGTGAACAGGGTCTCTCCTACGAGCAGTACTTC.

This chain uses TRBV20-1 with TRBJ2-7; D might be TRBD2 (7 bases). Per germline, CDR1 DFQATT and CDR2 SNEGSKA (reference sequence). Trimming stripped 3 bases from V and 6 bases from J, with 12 bases between. This CDR3 region has 12 residues. The CDR3 bases are TGCAGTGCTAGTTTAGGGGGGGGCGAGCAGTACTTC. Translated: CSASLGGGEQYF.

This clone was detected once. The gene calls are TRBV4-1 and TRBJ2-3, with TRBD2 matching over 7 bases. Trimming at V came to 3 bases and at J to 4 bases, leaving 10 bases not matched to a gene. Germline CDR1 reads MGHRA; CDR2 reads YSYEKL. The length of the CDR3 is 16 residues. The CDR3 spells CASSHPGLESADTQYF. CDR3 sequence (DNA): TGCGCCAGCAGCCATCCCGGACTAGAGAGCGCAGATACGCAGTATTTT.

The CDR3 here is CASSLKGSGTLNEQFF. The CDR3 DNA follows: TGCGCCAGCAGCTTGAAGGGTAGCGGGACACTCAATGAGCAGTTCTTC. V is TRBV5-1 and J is TRBJ2-1, with 8 bases identical to TRBD2. The CDR3 spans 16 residues. The J segment lost 6 bases and the V segment lost 1 base, leaving 9 bases of the junction unmatched. The germline V gene has CDR1 SGHRS and CDR2 YFSETQ.

This clone was recorded a few times. The chain combines TRBV5-4 with TRBJ2-1; TRBD2 matches at 10 bases. The V and J ends lost 4 bases and 5 bases, in that order; junction bases with no gene match: 3. The CDR3 is 14 amino acids. CDR1 is SGHNT and CDR2 is YYREEE in the germline V gene (reference sequence). CDR3: CASSSGGGNNEQFF. The CDR3 nucleotides are TGTGCCAGCAGCAGCGGGGGGGGAAACAATGAGCAGTTCTTC.

This chain joins TRBV24-1 and TRBJ1-2; 11 bases match TRBD1. CDR3 length: 17 residues. In germline, CDR1 is KGHDR, CDR2 SFDVKD. Trimming cost V 3 bases and J 0 bases; bases outside gene matches: 5. In DNA, the CDR3 is TGTGCCACCAGTGATCCCGGGACAGGGGGTGCTAACTATGGCTACACCTTC. This gives the protein CATSDPGTGGANYGYTF.

The CDR3 DNA reads TGTGCCAGCAGAGAACTAGCCAACGAGCAGTACTTC. Encoded protein: CASRELANEQYF. The chain uses TRBV21-1 and TRBJ2-7; TRBD2 was called by the table and not checked on the DNA. TRBV21-1 has pseudogene status. This CDR3 has 12 residues.